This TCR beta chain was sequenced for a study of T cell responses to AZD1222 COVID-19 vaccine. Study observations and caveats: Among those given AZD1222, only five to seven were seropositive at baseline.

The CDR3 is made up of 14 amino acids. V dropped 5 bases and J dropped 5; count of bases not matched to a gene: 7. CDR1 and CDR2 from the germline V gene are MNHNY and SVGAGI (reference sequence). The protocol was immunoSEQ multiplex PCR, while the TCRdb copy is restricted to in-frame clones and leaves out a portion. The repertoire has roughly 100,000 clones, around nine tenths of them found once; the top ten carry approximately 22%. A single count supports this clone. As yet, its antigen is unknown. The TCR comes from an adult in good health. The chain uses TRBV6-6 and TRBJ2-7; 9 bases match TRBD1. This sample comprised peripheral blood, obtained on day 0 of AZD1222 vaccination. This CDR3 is CASSMDRGGNEQYF. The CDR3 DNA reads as TGTGCCAGCAGTATGGACAGGGGAGGGAACGAGCAGTACTTC.